This T cell receptor beta chain was obtained from a study of blood T cell repertoires in COVID-19. Clones were read by immunoSEQ multiplex PCR, and TCRdb kept only the in-frame ones, dropping some. The sample has some 300,000 clones, nearly 90% seen once. The sequence was collected from a woman aged 40 to 50 with COVID-19, enrolled during active disease. The sequenced material came from peripheral blood.

CDR3: CASSRSREETQYF. The DNA for the CDR3 is TGCGCCAGCAGCCGTAGCAGGGAAGAGACCCAGTACTTC. V gene TRBV4-3 combines with J gene TRBJ2-5; D might be TRBD1 (5 bases). The CDR3 has 13 amino acids. Trimming took off 4 bases at V and 3 bases at J, with 9 bases between the two ends. Per germline, CDR1 LGHNA and CDR2 YSLEER.